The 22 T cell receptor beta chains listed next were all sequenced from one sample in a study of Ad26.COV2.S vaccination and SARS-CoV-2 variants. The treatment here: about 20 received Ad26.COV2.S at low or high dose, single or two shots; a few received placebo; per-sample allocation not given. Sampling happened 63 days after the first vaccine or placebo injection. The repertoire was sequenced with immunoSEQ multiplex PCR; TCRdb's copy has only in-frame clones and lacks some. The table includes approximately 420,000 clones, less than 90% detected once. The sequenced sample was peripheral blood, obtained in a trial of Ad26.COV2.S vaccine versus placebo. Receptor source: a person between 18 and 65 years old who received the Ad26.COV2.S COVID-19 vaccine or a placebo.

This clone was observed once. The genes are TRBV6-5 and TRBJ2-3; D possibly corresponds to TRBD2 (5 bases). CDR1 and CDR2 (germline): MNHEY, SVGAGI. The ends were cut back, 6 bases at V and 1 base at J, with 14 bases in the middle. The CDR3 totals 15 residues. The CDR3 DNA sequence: TGTGCCAGCAGGCGGGCCGGGCTCCGCACAGATACGCAGTATTTT. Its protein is CASRRAGLRTDTQYF.

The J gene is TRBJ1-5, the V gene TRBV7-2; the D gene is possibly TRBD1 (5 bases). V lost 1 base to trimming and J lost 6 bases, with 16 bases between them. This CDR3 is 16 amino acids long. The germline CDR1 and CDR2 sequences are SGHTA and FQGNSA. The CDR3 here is CASSLGTRQGFQPQHF. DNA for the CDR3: TGTGCCAGCAGCTTAGGCACACGGCAGGGCTTTCAGCCCCAGCATTTT. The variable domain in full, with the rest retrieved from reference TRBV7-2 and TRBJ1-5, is GAGVSQSPSNKVTEKGKDVELRCDPISGHTALYWYRQSLGQGLEFLIYFQGNSAPDKSGLPSDRFSAERTGGSVSTLTIQRTQQEDSAVYLCASSLGTRQGFQPQHFGDGTRLSIL.

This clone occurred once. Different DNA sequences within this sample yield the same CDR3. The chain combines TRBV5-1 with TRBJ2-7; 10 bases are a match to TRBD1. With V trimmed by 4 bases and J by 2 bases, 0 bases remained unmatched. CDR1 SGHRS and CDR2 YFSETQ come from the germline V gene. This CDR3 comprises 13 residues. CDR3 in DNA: TGCGCCAGCAGCGGACAGGGGGCCTACGAGCAGTACTTC. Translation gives CASSGQGAYEQYF.

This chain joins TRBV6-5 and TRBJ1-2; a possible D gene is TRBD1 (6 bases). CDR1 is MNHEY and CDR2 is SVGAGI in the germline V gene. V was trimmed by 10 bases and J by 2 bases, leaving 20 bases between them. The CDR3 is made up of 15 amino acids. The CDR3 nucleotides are TGTGCCATCTCTGTGGTATTGACAGGAAACTATGGCTACACCTTC. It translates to CAISVVLTGNYGYTF.

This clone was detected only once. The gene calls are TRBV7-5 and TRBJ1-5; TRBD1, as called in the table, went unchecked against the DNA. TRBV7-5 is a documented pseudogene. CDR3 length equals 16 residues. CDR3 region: CARSSPGQSGDQPQHF. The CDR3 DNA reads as TGTGCCAGAAGCTCCCCCGGACAGAGTGGGGATCAGCCCCAGCATTTT.

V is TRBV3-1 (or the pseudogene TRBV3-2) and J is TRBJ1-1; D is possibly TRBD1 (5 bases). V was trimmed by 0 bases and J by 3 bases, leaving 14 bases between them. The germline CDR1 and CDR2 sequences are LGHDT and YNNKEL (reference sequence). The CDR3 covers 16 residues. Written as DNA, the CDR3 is TGTGCCAGCAGCCAAGATTGGGACCAAAGGGACACTGAAGCTTTCTTT. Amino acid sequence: CASSQDWDQRDTEAFF.

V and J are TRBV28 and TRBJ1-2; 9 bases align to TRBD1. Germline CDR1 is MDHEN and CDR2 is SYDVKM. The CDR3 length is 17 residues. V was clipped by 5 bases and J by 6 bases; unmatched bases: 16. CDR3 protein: CASSVPGQGFWAHGYTF. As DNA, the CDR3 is TGTGCCAGCAGTGTACCGGGACAGGGTTTCTGGGCGCATGGCTACACCTTC.

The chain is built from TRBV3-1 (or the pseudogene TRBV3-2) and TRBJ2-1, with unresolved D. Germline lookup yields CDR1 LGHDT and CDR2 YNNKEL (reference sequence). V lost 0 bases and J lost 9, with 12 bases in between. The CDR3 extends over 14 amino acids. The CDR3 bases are TGTGCCAGCAGCCAAGATCGACCAGCGCTTGAGCAGTTCTTC. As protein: CASSQDRPALEQFF.

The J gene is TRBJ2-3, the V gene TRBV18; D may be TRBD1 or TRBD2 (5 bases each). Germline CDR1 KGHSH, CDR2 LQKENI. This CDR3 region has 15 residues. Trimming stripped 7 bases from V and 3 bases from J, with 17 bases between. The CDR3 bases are TGTGCCAGCTTATCCGGGACGATTATGACAGATACGCAGTATTTT. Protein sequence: CASLSGTIMTDTQYF. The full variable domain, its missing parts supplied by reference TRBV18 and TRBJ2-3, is NAGVMQNPRHLVRRRGQEARLRCSPMKGHSHVYWYRQLPEEGLKFMVYLQKENIIDESGMPKERFSAEFPKEGPSILRIQQVVRGDSAAYFCASLSGTIMTDTQYFGPGTRLTVL.

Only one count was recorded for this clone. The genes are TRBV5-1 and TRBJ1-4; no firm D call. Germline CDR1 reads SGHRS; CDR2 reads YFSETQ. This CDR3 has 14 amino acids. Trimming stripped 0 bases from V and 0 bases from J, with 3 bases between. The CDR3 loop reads CASSLAATNEKLFF. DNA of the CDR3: TGCGCCAGCAGCTTGGCCGCAACTAATGAAAAACTGTTTTTT. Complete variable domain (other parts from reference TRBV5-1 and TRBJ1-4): KAGVTQTPRYLIKTRGQQVTLSCSPISGHRSVSWYQQTPGQGLQFLFEYFSETQRNKGNFPGRFSGRQFSNSRSEMNVSTLELGDSALYLCASSLAATNEKLFFGSGTQLSVL.

This CDR3 is CASSPTGAGELFF. The CDR3 region has the DNA TGTGCCAGCAGCCCCACAGGGGCCGGGGAGCTGTTTTTT. V gene TRBV7-9 combines with J gene TRBJ2-2; 7 bases agree with TRBD1. Germline V gene lookup returns CDR1 SEHNR and CDR2 FQNEAQ (reference sequence). The V and J ends lost 5 bases and 6 bases, in that order; junction bases with no gene match: 3. This CDR3 is 13 amino acids long.

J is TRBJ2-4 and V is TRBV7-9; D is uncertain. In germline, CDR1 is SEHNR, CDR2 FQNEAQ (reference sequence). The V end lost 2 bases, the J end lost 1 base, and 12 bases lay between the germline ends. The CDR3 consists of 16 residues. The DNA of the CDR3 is TGTGCCAGCAGCTTAACGTGGGGTGTTGCCAAAAACATTCAGTACTTC. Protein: CASSLTWGVAKNIQYF.

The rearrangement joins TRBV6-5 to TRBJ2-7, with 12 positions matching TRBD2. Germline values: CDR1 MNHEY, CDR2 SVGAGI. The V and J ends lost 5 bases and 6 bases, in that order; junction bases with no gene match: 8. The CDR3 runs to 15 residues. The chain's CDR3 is CASSPSGGASFEQYF. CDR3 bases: TGTGCCAGCAGTCCTAGCGGGGGGGCCTCTTTCGAGCAGTACTTC.

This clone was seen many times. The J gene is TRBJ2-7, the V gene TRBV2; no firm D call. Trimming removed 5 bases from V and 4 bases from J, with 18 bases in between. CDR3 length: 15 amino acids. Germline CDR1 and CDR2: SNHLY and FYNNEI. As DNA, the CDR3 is TGTGCCAGCAGTTACCGCCGGACGGTGAGGTACGAGCAGTACTTC. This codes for CASSYRRTVRYEQYF.

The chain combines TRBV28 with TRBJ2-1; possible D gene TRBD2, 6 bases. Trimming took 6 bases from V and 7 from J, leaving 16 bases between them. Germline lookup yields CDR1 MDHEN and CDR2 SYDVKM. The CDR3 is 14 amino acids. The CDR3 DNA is TGTGCCAGCAGACGAGAACGGGGGTGGAATGAGCAGTTCTTC. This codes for CASRRERGWNEQFF.

CDR3 loop: CASTGASGANVLTF. The CDR3 coding sequence is TGTGCCTCCACAGGCGCCTCTGGGGCCAACGTCCTGACTTTC. The chain joins TRBV2 to TRBJ2-6; possibly TRBD1 for D (5 bases). CDR3 length equals 14 residues. Germline assignment: CDR1 SNHLY and CDR2 FYNNEI. The germline V and J ends were trimmed by 11 bases and 0 bases, with 11 bases remaining between them.

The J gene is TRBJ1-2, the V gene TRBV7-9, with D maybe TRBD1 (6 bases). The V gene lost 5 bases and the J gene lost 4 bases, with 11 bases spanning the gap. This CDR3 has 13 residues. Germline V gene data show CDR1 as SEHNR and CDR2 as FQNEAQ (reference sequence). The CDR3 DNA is TGTGCCAGCAGCAGAGGGACACGCTATGGCTACACCTTC. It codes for CASSRGTRYGYTF.

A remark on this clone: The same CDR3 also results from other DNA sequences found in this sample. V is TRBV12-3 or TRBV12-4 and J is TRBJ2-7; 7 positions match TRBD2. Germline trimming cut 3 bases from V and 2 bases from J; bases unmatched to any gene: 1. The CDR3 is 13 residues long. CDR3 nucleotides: TGTGCCAGCAGTTTGGGGGGGACCTACGAGCAGTACTTC. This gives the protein CASSLGGTYEQYF.

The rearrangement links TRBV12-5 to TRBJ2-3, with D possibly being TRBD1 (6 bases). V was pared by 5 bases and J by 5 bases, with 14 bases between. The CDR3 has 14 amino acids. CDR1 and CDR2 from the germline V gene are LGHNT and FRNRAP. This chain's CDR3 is CASGMGHRLDTQYF. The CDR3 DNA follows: TGTGCTAGTGGTATGGGACACCGACTAGATACGCAGTATTTT.

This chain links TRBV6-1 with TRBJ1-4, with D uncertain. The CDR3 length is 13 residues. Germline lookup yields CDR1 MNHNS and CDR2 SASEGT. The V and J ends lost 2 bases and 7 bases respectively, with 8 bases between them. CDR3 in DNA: TGTGCCAGCAGTGAACGGGTGGCTGAAAAACTGTTTTTT. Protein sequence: CASSERVAEKLFF.

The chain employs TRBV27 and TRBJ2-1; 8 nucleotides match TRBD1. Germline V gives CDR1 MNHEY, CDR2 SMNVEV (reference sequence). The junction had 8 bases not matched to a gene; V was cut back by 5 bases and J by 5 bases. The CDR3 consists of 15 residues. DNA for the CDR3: TGTGCCAGCAGTGGAGCCGGGACAGGTGACAATGAGCAGTTCTTC. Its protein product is CASSGAGTGDNEQFF.

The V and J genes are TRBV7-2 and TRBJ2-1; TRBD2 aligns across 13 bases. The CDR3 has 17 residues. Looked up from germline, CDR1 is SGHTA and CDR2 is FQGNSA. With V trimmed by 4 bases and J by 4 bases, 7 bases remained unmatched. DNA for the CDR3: TGTGCCAGCAGCTCCCCCACTAGCGGGGGGGGATACAATGAGCAGTTCTTC. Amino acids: CASSSPTSGGGYNEQFF.